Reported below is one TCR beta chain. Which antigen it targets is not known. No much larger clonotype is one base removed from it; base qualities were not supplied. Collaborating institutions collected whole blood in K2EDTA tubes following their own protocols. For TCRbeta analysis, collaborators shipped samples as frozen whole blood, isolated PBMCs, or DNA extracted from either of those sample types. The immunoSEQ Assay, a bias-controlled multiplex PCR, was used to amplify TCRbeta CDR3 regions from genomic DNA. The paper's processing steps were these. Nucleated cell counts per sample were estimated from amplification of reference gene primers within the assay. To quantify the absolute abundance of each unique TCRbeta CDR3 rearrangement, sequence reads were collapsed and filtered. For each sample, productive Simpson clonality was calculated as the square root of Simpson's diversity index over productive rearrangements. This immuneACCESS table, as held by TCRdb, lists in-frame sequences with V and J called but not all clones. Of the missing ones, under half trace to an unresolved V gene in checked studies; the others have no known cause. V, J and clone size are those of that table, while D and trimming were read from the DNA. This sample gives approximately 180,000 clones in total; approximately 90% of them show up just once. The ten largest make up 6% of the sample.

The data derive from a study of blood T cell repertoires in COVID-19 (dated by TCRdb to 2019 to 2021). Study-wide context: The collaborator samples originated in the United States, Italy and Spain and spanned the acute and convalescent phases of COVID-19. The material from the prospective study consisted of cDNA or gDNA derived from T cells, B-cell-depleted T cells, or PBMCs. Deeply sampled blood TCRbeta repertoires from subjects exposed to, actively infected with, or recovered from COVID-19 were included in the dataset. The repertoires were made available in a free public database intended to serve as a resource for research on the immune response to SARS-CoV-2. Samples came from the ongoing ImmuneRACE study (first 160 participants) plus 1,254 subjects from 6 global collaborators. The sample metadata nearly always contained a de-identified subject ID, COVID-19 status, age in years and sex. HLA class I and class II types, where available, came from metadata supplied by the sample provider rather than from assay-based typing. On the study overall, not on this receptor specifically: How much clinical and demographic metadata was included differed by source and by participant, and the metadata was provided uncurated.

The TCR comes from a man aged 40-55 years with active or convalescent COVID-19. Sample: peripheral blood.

The nucleotide sequence reads as follows: TGTGCCAGCAGTCCTAGCGGAGCCTACAATGAGCAGTTCTTC. Its protein is CASSPSGAYNEQFF. The chain is encoded by TRBV6-5 joined to TRBJ2-1; TRBD2 lines up with 7 middle nucleotides. CDR1 and CDR2, per the germline V gene, are MNHEY and SVGAGI. The CDR3 covers 14 residues, taking in both the cysteine and the phenylalanine. This entry keeps only the CDR3 DNA: 42 bases, framed from base 1. The junction shows trimming of 5 bases on V and 2 bases on J, and the gene matches do not reach 3 bases of it.